This TCR beta chain was observed in a study of early T cells in non-severe SARS-CoV-2 infection. With 2 bases removed from V and 2 bases from J, the gap between germline ends came to 8 bases. Germline V gene sequence: CDR1 SGHVS, CDR2 FQNEAQ. This CDR3 is built from 14 residues. Using its own MiXCR run on the 5' RACE reads, TCRdb lists one record per CDR3 protein. The table shows 35,000 to 40,000 distinct CDR3 sequences, with about 5% occurring only once. V and J are TRBV7-8 and TRBJ2-3; D is unclear. Sequencing was done on a sample of whole blood. The sequence derives from an adult who was a healthcare worker with PCR-confirmed SARS-CoV-2 infection or an uninfected control (not recorded which). The CDR3 region has the DNA TGTGCCAGCAGCTTAAGGGCGGACACAGATACGCAGTATTTT. This translates into CASSLRADTDTQYF.